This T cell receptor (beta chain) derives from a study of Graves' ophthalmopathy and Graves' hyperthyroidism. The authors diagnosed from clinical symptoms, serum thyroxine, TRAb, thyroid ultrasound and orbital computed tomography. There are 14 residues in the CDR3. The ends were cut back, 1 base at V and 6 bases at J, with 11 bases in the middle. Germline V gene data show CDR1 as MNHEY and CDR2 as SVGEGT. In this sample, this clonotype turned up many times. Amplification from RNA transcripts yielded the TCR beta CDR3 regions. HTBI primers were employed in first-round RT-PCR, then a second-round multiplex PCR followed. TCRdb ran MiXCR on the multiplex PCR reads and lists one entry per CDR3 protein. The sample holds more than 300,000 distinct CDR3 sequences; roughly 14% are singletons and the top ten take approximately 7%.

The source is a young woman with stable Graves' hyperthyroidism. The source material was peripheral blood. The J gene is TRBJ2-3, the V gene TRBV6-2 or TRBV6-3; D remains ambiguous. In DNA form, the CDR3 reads TGTGCCAGCAGTTACTACCCGCATGAGGATACGCAGTATTTT. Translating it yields CASSYYPHEDTQYF.